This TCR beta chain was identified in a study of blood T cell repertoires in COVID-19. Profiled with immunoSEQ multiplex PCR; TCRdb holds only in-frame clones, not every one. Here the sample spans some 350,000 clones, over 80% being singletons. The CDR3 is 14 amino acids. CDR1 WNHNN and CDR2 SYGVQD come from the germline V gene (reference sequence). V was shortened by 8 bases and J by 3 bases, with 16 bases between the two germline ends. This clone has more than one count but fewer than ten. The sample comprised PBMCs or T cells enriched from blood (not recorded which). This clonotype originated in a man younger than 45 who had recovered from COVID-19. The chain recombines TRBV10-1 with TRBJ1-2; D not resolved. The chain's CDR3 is CASPPRGVHYGYTF. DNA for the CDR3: TGCGCCAGCCCCCCCCGCGGGGTGCACTATGGCTACACCTTC.